Listed below are T cell receptor beta chains from one sample, sequenced in a study of shared clonotypes between healthy human individuals. Assay: immunoSEQ multiplex PCR; the TCRdb copy retains only in-frame clones and omits some. The sample holds 450,000 to 500,000 clones, 70% to 80% seen once. Sequencing used PBMCs. These receptors all stem from a woman aged 40 to 50 in good health. Some clones in this sample may be carry-over from other donors' samples. Each CDR3 is given with its conserved first and last residue. The size field is filled for only some rows; it gives once, few, many or a size class.

v_call	j_call	clone_size	cdr3_aa
TRBV29-1	TRBJ1-2	-	CSGGQGVYGYTF
TRBV28	TRBJ1-1	few	CASSKPSTTEAFF
TRBV29-1	TRBJ2-1	-	CSVEGTAGEQFF
TRBV7-2	TRBJ2-1	-	CASSLSADGDPEFF
TRBV15	TRBJ1-4	-	CATSRDLGGGEEKLFF
TRBV7-7	TRBJ2-1	-	CASSLGREEREQFF
TRBV18	TRBJ1-2	-	CASSPGDNYGYTF
TRBV15	TRBJ2-7	-	CATSRDVTGSYEQYF
TRBV27	TRBJ2-7	-	CASSPGPGGEQYF
TRBV28	TRBJ1-2	-	CASIRQGGNYGYTF
TRBV11-2	TRBJ1-3	-	CASSALRGSGNTIYF
TRBV5-1	TRBJ2-7	-	CASSLGDGRTNEQYF
TRBV4-3	TRBJ2-2	-	CASSQDRGLAGVTGELFF
TRBV7-2	TRBJ2-1	-	CASSLGQFNEQFF
TRBV15	TRBJ2-3	-	CATSRGSTSTDTQYF
TRBV4-2	TRBJ2-1	-	CASSQDFRLALSSYNEQFF
TRBV4-1	TRBJ2-1	-	CASSQEVAGGREQFF
TRBV27	TRBJ2-7	many	CASSIGQGASYEQYF
TRBV5-1	TRBJ2-3	-	CASSPGLADYTDTQYF
TRBV9	TRBJ2-7	-	CASSGLAPYEQYF
TRBV5-1	TRBJ2-4	-	CASSLDAGTKNIQYF
TRBV7-8	TRBJ2-7	few	CASSSRQGTGEQYF
TRBV10-2	TRBJ1-5	-	CASSESRGGAQPQHF
TRBV19	TRBJ2-3	few	CASSVGGADTQYF
TRBV14	TRBJ1-2	-	CASSQGGTGSYGYTF
TRBV7-2	TRBJ1-2	-	CASSFGAWGNYGYTF
TRBV15	TRBJ1-5	-	CATSSRTENQPQHF
TRBV27	TRBJ2-7	-	CASSLSGGRPLVEQYF
TRBV18	TRBJ2-3	-	CASSPSADTQYF
TRBV5-5	TRBJ2-7	-	CASSLTGNTYEQYF
TRBV10-3	TRBJ2-3	-	CAISPLAGVGTDTQYF
TRBV29-1	TRBJ2-2	-	CSVEMWQGTGELFF
TRBV2	TRBJ2-5	-	CASQRNRGGETQYF